Following are 31 T cell receptor beta chains from one sample sequenced in a study of blood T cell repertoires in COVID-19. Method: immunoSEQ multiplex PCR; TCRdb's copy keeps in-frame clones and lacks some. The sample includes 250,000 or so clones, 75% to 90% of them seen just once. Source material: PBMCs or T cells enriched from blood (not recorded which). The receptor source for this set is a woman aged 40 to 50 who had been exposed to COVID-19.

The chain carries TRBV27 and TRBJ1-5, with D possibly being TRBD1 (6 bases). This CDR3 is 16 amino acids long. The V and J ends lost 3 bases and 5 bases respectively, with 17 bases between them. The germline V gene encodes CDR1 MNHEY and CDR2 SMNVEV (reference sequence). DNA of the CDR3: TGTGCCAGCAGTTTGGGAAACAGGGTTGGTGATCAGCCCCAGCATTTT. Translating gives CASSLGNRVGDQPQHF.

The V gene is TRBV7-2, the J gene TRBJ1-2, with 9 bases identical to TRBD1. Per germline, CDR1 SGHTA and CDR2 FQGNSA. The CDR3 consists of 15 residues. V lost 4 bases and J lost 4; bases outside the gene matches: 7. CDR3 nucleotides: TGTGCCAGCAGCTATGATACGACAGGGGGCTATGGCTACACCTTC. Protein: CASSYDTTGGYGYTF.

The rearrangement joins TRBV19 to TRBJ2-3, with 15 nucleotides matching TRBD2. This CDR3 has 17 residues. The V gene's germline CDR1 is LNHDA and CDR2 SQIVND (reference sequence). J lost 5 bases, V lost 5 bases, and 8 bases had no gene match. CDR3 in amino acids: CASSRPGLAGGRDTQYF. CDR3 coding DNA: TGTGCCAGTAGTCGCCCGGGACTAGCGGGAGGCCGAGATACGCAGTATTTT.

The chain carries TRBV25-1 and TRBJ2-1, with D tentatively TRBD2 (7 bases). The CDR3 spans 16 residues. Germline assignment: CDR1 MGHDK and CDR2 SYGVNS. With 5 bases removed from V and 7 bases from J, the gap between germline ends came to 21 bases. CDR3 bases: TGTGCCAGCAGTCAGTCGGGGGGCGCTCTTCCGAATGAGCAGTTCTTC. It yields the protein CASSQSGGALPNEQFF.

This sequence joins TRBV6-1 and TRBJ1-5, with D tentatively TRBD1 (5 bases). V shed 0 bases and J shed 6 bases, with 6 bases lying between them. The CDR3 covers 13 residues. Germline loops: CDR1 MNHNS, CDR2 SASEGT. The CDR3 DNA sequence: TGTGCCAGCAGTGAAGCAACAGGTCAGCCCCAGCATTTT. It yields the protein CASSEATGQPQHF.

The chain employs TRBV19 and TRBJ2-6; 7 nucleotides align to TRBD1. Germline loops: CDR1 LNHDA, CDR2 SQIVND (reference sequence). V lost 6 bases and J lost 1; bases outside the gene matches: 0. The CDR3 contains 14 residues. DNA for the CDR3: TGTGCCAGTAGACAGGGGTCTGGGGCCAACGTCCTGACTTTC. This translates into CASRQGSGANVLTF.

The CDR3 DNA reads TGTGCCAGCAGCTTTGTACCGTTCGAGGGCCACAATGAGCAGTTCTTC. It yields the protein CASSFVPFEGHNEQFF. This rearrangement joins TRBV7-2 to TRBJ2-1; maybe TRBD2 (5 bases). The CDR3 consists of 16 residues. The V gene's germline CDR1 is SGHTA and CDR2 FQGNSA. Trimming cost V 3 bases and J 5 bases, with 17 bases left between them.

The count of this clone is one. This chain links TRBV9 with TRBJ1-2; a possible D gene is TRBD1 (6 bases). The CDR3 contains 19 residues. Germline lookup yields CDR1 SGDLS and CDR2 YYNGEE. Between the trimmed V and J ends, which lost 3 bases and 7 bases, there was a span of 31 bases. DNA for the CDR3: TGTGCCAGCAGCGCGCAACCCGGGGGGGCACTAGGCTCCTCCGGTGGCTACACCTTC. It translates to CASSAQPGGALGSSGGYTF.

The chain has TRBV9 and TRBJ1-1, with unresolved D. The CDR3 covers 13 residues. Trimming removed 4 bases from V and 1 base from J, with 8 bases in between. Per germline, CDR1 SGDLS and CDR2 YYNGEE. The CDR3 coding sequence is TGTGCCAGCAGCCCTCTCCCGAACACTGAAGCTTTCTTT. Translating gives CASSPLPNTEAFF.

Comment on this clone: One end of the junction varies from germline; a read error may be responsible. V usage is TRBV5-1 and J usage is TRBJ1-2; D unresolved. The CDR3 is 14 residues long. Germline V gene lookup returns CDR1 SGHRS and CDR2 YFSETQ. The CDR3: CASSLGVFDYGYTF. The CDR3 DNA reads as TGCGCCAGCAGTTTGGGAGTCTTCGACTATGGCTACACCTTC.

The chain employs TRBV4-3 and TRBJ2-1, with a weak D call TRBD2 (6 bases). V was shortened by 5 bases and J by 8 bases, with 16 bases between the two germline ends. Per the germline V gene, CDR1 is LGHNA and CDR2 is YSLEER. The CDR3 loop spans 14 amino acids. CDR3: CASSFQRVRDEQFF. Here the CDR3 DNA reads TGCGCCAGCAGCTTCCAGCGGGTGAGGGATGAGCAGTTCTTC.

This chain joins TRBV19 and TRBJ1-1; D is unresolved. Trimming cost V 3 bases and J 1 base, with 6 bases left between them. The CDR3 has 13 amino acids. Germline V CDR1 and CDR2: LNHDA, SQIVND (reference sequence). Here the CDR3 DNA reads TGTGCCAGTAGTATTAGCTCGAACACTGAAGCTTTCTTT. Residues: CASSISSNTEAFF.

The chain has TRBV6-5 and TRBJ2-7; 12 bases fit TRBD2. Germline V CDR1 and CDR2: MNHEY, SVGAGI. This CDR3 has 15 residues. J was trimmed by 6 bases and V by 5 bases; bases with no gene match: 8. For the CDR3, the DNA is TGTGCCAGCAGTCGCCTTGGACTAGCGGGACCCGAGCAGTACGTC. This codes for CASSRLGLAGPEQYV.

This chain uses TRBV28 with TRBJ1-1; D uncertain. Germline CDR1 and CDR2: MDHEN and SYDVKM. This CDR3 is built from 17 residues. V was shortened by 0 bases and J by 4 bases, with 18 bases between the two germline ends. The CDR3 sequence: CASSLCSCQDFITEAFF. The CDR3 DNA sequence: TGTGCCAGCAGTTTATGCTCATGCCAGGACTTTATCACTGAAGCTTTCTTT.

The V and J genes are TRBV9 and TRBJ2-1; 14 nucleotides match TRBD2. The V gene end was trimmed by 4 bases and the J gene end by 9 bases; junction bases not matched to a gene: 15. The CDR3 loop spans 18 amino acids. CDR1 SGDLS and CDR2 YYNGEE come from the germline V gene. The chain's CDR3 is CASSTRTSGGSFVSEQFF. The CDR3 bases are TGTGCCAGCAGCACCCGGACTAGCGGGGGGAGTTTTGTGAGTGAGCAGTTCTTC.

The V and J genes are TRBV2 and TRBJ1-4, with 8 bases aligning to TRBD1. The CDR3 extends over 14 amino acids. Germline assignment: CDR1 SNHLY and CDR2 FYNNEI. J lost 8 bases, V lost 6 bases, and 8 bases had no gene match. The CDR3 sequence is CASSLQGAQEKLFF. The CDR3 coding sequence is TGTGCCAGCAGCCTCCAGGGGGCTCAGGAAAAACTGTTTTTT.

The chain carries TRBV7-6 and TRBJ2-6, with 10 bases fitting TRBD1. Trimming took 5 bases from V and 2 from J; bases not matched to a gene: 12. The CDR3 covers 19 residues. CDR1 and CDR2 from the germline V gene are SGHVS and FNYEAQ. The CDR3 nucleotides read TGTGCCAGCAGCCCACTCCGGACAGGGGGGGCAGCTGGGGCCAACGTCCTGACTTTC. It codes for CASSPLRTGGAAGANVLTF.

The rearrangement links TRBV10-3 to TRBJ2-1, with a tentative D call TRBD2 (6 bases). Germline-derived CDR1 and CDR2 are ENHRY and SYGVKD. V was shortened by 7 bases and J by 4 bases, with 23 bases between the two germline ends. The CDR3 has 17 amino acids. The CDR3 region is CAITQDGSGLGYNEQFF. The CDR3 DNA reads as TGTGCCATCACCCAAGATGGGAGCGGGTTGGGTTACAATGAGCAGTTCTTC.

The chain recombines TRBV29-1 with TRBJ1-2; 10 bases line up with TRBD1. Losses at the gene ends were 7 bases for V and 4 bases for J; bases not matched to a gene: 9. Germline V gives CDR1 SQVTM, CDR2 ANQGSEA. The CDR3 covers 14 residues. The CDR3 region has the DNA TGCAGCGCTACGACAGGGGGCGAGGGCTATGGCTACACCTTC. Its protein is CSATTGGEGYGYTF.

In its sample, this clone was seen once. The CDR3 here is CASSAGDEQFF. As DNA, the CDR3 is TGTGCCAGCAGCGCGGGAGATGAGCAGTTCTTC. The gene calls are TRBV7-3 and TRBJ2-1; 7 positions match TRBD2. Germline CDR1 reads SGHTA; CDR2 reads FQGTGA. This CDR3 comprises 11 residues. Losses at the gene ends were 5 bases for V and 8 bases for J; bases not matched to a gene: 0.

The rearrangement links TRBV30 to TRBJ1-1; D perhaps matches TRBD1 (6 bases). The CDR3 is 14 amino acids. Germline V CDR1 and CDR2: GTSNPN, SVGIG (reference sequence). Trimming took off 4 bases at V and 4 bases at J, with 16 bases between the two ends. The CDR3: CAWKPTGWATEAFF. For the CDR3, the DNA is TGTGCCTGGAAACCGACAGGCTGGGCCACTGAAGCTTTCTTT.

This sequence joins TRBV18 and TRBJ2-1; 8 positions agree with TRBD1. The CDR3 is 15 amino acids. The germline gives CDR1 KGHSH, CDR2 LQKENI. After removal of 1 base from V and 7 bases from J, the junction contained 6 bases not matched to a gene. DNA for the CDR3: TGTGCCAGCTCACCACGACAGGGGTTTAGGAATGAGCAGTTCTTC. This encodes CASSPRQGFRNEQFF.

This rearrangement joins TRBV4-1 to TRBJ2-7, with D possibly TRBD1 on 5 matching bases. The CDR3 covers 16 residues. V lost 0 bases and J 0 bases, leaving 12 bases between the germline ends. Germline V gene sequence: CDR1 MGHRA, CDR2 YSYEKL. The CDR3 sequence is CASSQEWGLSSYEQYV. The CDR3 DNA sequence: TGCGCCAGCAGCCAAGAGTGGGGCCTCAGCTCCTACGAGCAGTACGTC.

In nucleotides, the CDR3 is TGTGCCAGCAGCAGGGGGGACAGGGACAATGAGCAGTTCTTC. Translating gives CASSRGDRDNEQFF. The J gene is TRBJ2-1, the V gene TRBV21-1; the listed D gene, TRBD1, was not tested against the DNA. TRBV21-1 is noted as a pseudogene. The CDR3 is made up of 14 amino acids.

This clone was recorded only once. The CDR3 reads CASSWGSGQETQYF. CDR3 DNA sequence: TGTGCCAGCAGCTGGGGAAGCGGCCAAGAGACCCAGTACTTC. This chain uses TRBV25-1 with TRBJ2-5; weak D call: TRBD2 (5 bases). V lost 6 bases, J lost 1 base, and 12 bases lay in between. Germline V gives CDR1 MGHDK, CDR2 SYGVNS. The CDR3 covers 14 residues.

The V and J genes are TRBV12-3 or TRBV12-4 and TRBJ1-4; D remains unclear. Between the trimmed V and J ends, which lost 5 bases and 8 bases, there was a span of 12 bases. The CDR3 consists of 13 residues. The CDR3 reads CASSTDVGEKLFF. The CDR3 DNA follows: TGTGCCAGCAGTACAGATGTAGGCGAAAAACTGTTTTTT.

The rearrangement links TRBV7-2 to TRBJ2-1, with 11 bases aligning to TRBD2. The CDR3 consists of 14 residues. Trimming removed 5 bases from V and 7 bases from J; junction bases left unmatched: 4. Germline CDR1 and CDR2: SGHTA and FQGNSA. Here the CDR3 reads CASSRGLAENEQFF. As DNA, the CDR3 is TGTGCCAGCAGCCGGGGACTAGCGGAGAATGAGCAGTTCTTC.

The table lists this clone with a count of one. V usage is TRBV11-2 and J usage is TRBJ2-7; weak D call: TRBD2 (5 bases). This CDR3 comprises 17 residues. Germline V lookup: CDR1 SGHAT, CDR2 FQNNGV. V lost 2 bases, J lost 3 bases, and 20 bases lay in between. For the CDR3, the DNA is TGTGCCAGCAGCTTATCTTCGGGCGGGCAGCCTTTCTACGAGCAGTACTTC. Translation: CASSLSSGGQPFYEQYF.

This clone was picked up a small number of times. The chain combines TRBV5-6 with TRBJ2-2; the D is unclear. Germline CDR1 and CDR2: SGHDT and YYEEEE. The CDR3 is made up of 12 amino acids. Trimming took 5 bases from V and 7 from J, leaving 9 bases between them. The CDR3 coding sequence is TGTGCCAGCAGTACAAGTGGCGGGGAGCTGTTTTTT. Translated, it gives CASSTSGGELFF. Variable domain in full (rest from reference TRBV5-6 and TRBJ2-2): DAGVTQSPTHLIKTRGQQVTLRCSPKSGHDTVSWYQQALGQGPQFIFQYYEEEERQRGNFPDRFSGHQFPNYSSELNVNALLLGDSALYLCASSTSGGELFFGEGSRLTVL.

The V and J genes are TRBV3-1 (or the pseudogene TRBV3-2) and TRBJ1-5, with no clear D. Germline CDR1 LGHDT, CDR2 YNNKEL (reference sequence). The CDR3 length is 15 residues. V lost 1 base and J lost 3, with 10 bases in between. This CDR3 is CASSQGAGDNQPQHF. The CDR3 bases are TGTGCCAGCAGCCAAGGGGCGGGAGACAATCAGCCCCAGCATTTT.

This chain links TRBV28 with TRBJ2-6, with 9 bases identical to TRBD1. The CDR3 covers 17 residues. Germline lookup yields CDR1 MDHEN and CDR2 SYDVKM. V trimming: 2 bases; J trimming: 2 bases; junction bases outside the gene matches: 4. The CDR3 sequence is CASSLRYRGPGANVLTF. The CDR3 nucleotides are TGTGCCAGCAGTTTACGCTACAGGGGGCCTGGGGCCAACGTCCTGACTTTC.